The clone carrying this T cell receptor beta chain was observed a few times. As yet, its antigen is unknown. This entry belongs to a study of cytomegalovirus exposure and HLA in healthy donors. Study-level points and caveats: One variant, a missense change in DCLRE1C, was linked in a later analysis to TCR beta V- and J-gene trimming.

Each of the donors was a healthy bone marrow donor. Researchers ran the PCR with 60 Vbeta and 13 Jbeta primers. Sequencing was performed with immunoSEQ multiplex PCR; in TCRdb, only in-frame clones are kept and a portion is missing. Among 150,000 to 200,000 clones listed, around 68% were seen once. The material sequenced was PBMCs. The sequence came from a man in his forties in good health and CMV-seronegative.

CDR3: CASSASTGSIQYF. The CDR3 DNA sequence: TGTGCCAGCAGCGCAAGTACAGGGAGCATTCAGTACTTC. The gene calls are TRBV9 and TRBJ2-4, with TRBD1 as a possible D gene (6 bases). There are 13 residues in the CDR3. V shed 3 bases and J shed 9 bases, with 13 bases lying between them. Germline V gene sequence: CDR1 SGDLS, CDR2 YYNGEE.